Presented here are 29 T cell receptor beta chains from one specimen sequenced in a study of response to subunit inactivated influenza vaccine. TCRdb recomputed calls from the RT-PCR reads with MiXCR, one row per CDR3 protein. The sample holds around 520,000 distinct CDR3 sequences, roughly 23% seen once. The material sequenced was CD4+ T cells sorted from PBMCs, taken roughly 5 days after vaccination. The origin of the receptors is a man aged 50 or older who received an inactivated influenza vaccine.

This clonotype was seen a handful of times. The chain links TRBV5-6 to TRBJ2-6, with 8 nucleotides matching TRBD2. The V segment lost 4 bases and the J segment 0 bases; nucleotides outside the gene matches: 9. Germline V gene data show CDR1 as SGHDT and CDR2 as YYEEEE. The CDR3 totals 18 residues. CDR3 loop: CASSHGGAKFSGANVLTF. CDR3 nucleotides: TGTGCCAGCAGCCACGGGGGGGCCAAATTCTCTGGGGCCAACGTCCTGACTTTC.

The CDR3 here is CSARGDGHYEQYF. CDR3 DNA: TGCAGTGCTAGAGGAGACGGACACTACGAGCAGTACTTC. The chain links TRBV20-1 to TRBJ2-7, with D possibly TRBD1 on 5 matching bases. Germline V gives CDR1 DFQATT, CDR2 SNEGSKA (reference sequence). V was shortened by 1 base and J by 3 bases, with 10 bases between the two germline ends. The CDR3 extends over 13 amino acids.

In this sample, this clonotype turned up a few times. V is TRBV7-9 and J is TRBJ2-2; possibly TRBD2 for D (6 bases). CDR3 length: 14 amino acids. The germline V gene has CDR1 SEHNR and CDR2 FQNEAQ (reference sequence). V lost 6 bases and J lost 7, with 15 bases in between. In DNA form, the CDR3 reads TGTGCCAGCAGGGTGGCTAGCGCTGACGGGGAGCTGTTTTTT. It codes for CASRVASADGELFF. Complete variable domain (other parts from reference TRBV7-9 and TRBJ2-2): DTGVSQNPRHKITKRGQNVTFRCDPISEHNRLYWYRQTLGQGPEFLTYFQNEAQLEKSRLLSDRFSAERPKGSFSTLEIQRTEQGDSAMYLCASRVASADGELFFGEGSRLTVL.

The sample holds a few counts of this clonotype. This sequence joins TRBV27 and TRBJ2-1; 9 positions match TRBD1. After removal of 2 bases from V and 0 bases from J, the junction contained 5 bases not matched to a gene. The CDR3 has 17 residues. From germline, CDR1 is MNHEY and CDR2 SMNVEV (reference sequence). The DNA of the CDR3 is TGTGCCAGCAGTTTACAGGGGACAGGGAGCTCCTACAATGAGCAGTTCTTC. Its translation is CASSLQGTGSSYNEQFF.

The chain uses TRBV20-1 and TRBJ2-7, with D perhaps TRBD2 (7 bases). The ends were cut back, 6 bases at V and 4 bases at J, with 19 bases in the middle. The CDR3 extends over 14 amino acids. The germline CDR1 and CDR2 sequences are DFQATT and SNEGSKA (reference sequence). Here the CDR3 reads CSAALLKGGYEQYF. The CDR3 region has the DNA TGCAGTGCCGCGCTATTAAAGGGGGGGTACGAGCAGTACTTC.

The chain joins TRBV6-2 or TRBV6-3 to TRBJ2-5; 9 positions match TRBD1. J lost 2 bases, V lost 5 bases, and 6 bases had no gene match. Per the germline V gene, CDR1 is MNHEY and CDR2 is SVGEGT. The CDR3 has 15 amino acids. The CDR3 reads CASSSGQGHQETQYF. DNA of the CDR3: TGTGCCAGCAGTAGCGGACAGGGGCATCAAGAGACCCAGTACTTC.

This chain connects TRBV20-1 to TRBJ1-1, with unresolved D. V lost 1 base and J 2 bases, leaving 8 bases between the germline ends. CDR3 length: 13 residues. Germline assignment: CDR1 DFQATT and CDR2 SNEGSKA (reference sequence). For the CDR3, the DNA is TGCAGTGCTAGAGTAGGTGTAAACACTGAAGCTTTCTTT. Its protein product is CSARVGVNTEAFF.

Only a few counts were recorded for this clonotype. The V call is TRBV10-3, the J call TRBJ2-1; 14 bases match TRBD2. The CDR3 spans 13 residues. V was clipped by 9 bases and J by 6 bases; unmatched bases: 1. CDR1 is ENHRY and CDR2 is SYGVKD in the germline V gene. In DNA, the CDR3 is TGTGCCATTGGGACTAGCGGGAGCAATGAGCAGTTCTTC. Its translation is CAIGTSGSNEQFF.

This chain connects TRBV11-2 to TRBJ2-5; the D is unclear. Germline V gene data show CDR1 as SGHAT and CDR2 as FQNNGV. V lost 2 bases, J lost 7 bases, and 14 bases lay in between. The CDR3 has 14 residues. This CDR3 reads CASSLQDGLGTQYF. In nucleotides, the CDR3 is TGTGCCAGCAGCTTACAGGACGGCCTCGGGACCCAGTACTTC.

This clonotype was observed a handful of times. The chain recombines TRBV25-1 with TRBJ2-2; 7 bases are a match to TRBD1. CDR1 and CDR2 from the germline V gene are MGHDK and SYGVNS. This CDR3 has 15 amino acids. V lost 4 bases and J lost 6; bases outside the gene matches: 8. CDR3 protein: CASSGTGWIAGELFF. The CDR3 DNA reads as TGTGCCAGCAGTGGGACAGGATGGATCGCCGGGGAGCTGTTTTTT.

This sequence joins TRBV6-5 and TRBJ2-7; D may be TRBD2 (6 bases). V was cut by 1 base and J by 3 bases, with 13 bases left in between. The CDR3 has 15 residues. The germline gives CDR1 MNHEY, CDR2 SVGAGI. The CDR3 nucleotides are TGTGCCAGCAGTTACTTGCGGGACTCCCTCTACGAGCAGTACTTC. Protein product: CASSYLRDSLYEQYF.

This chain uses TRBV7-8 with TRBJ1-6; 8 bases fit TRBD1. The junction had 5 bases not matched to a gene; V was cut back by 6 bases and J by 7 bases. The CDR3 length is 14 residues. The germline CDR1 and CDR2 sequences are SGHVS and FQNEAQ. The CDR3 DNA reads as TGTGCCAGCAGACTCGGACAGGGAAATTCACCCCTCCACTTT. It encodes CASRLGQGNSPLHF.

This clonotype was observed a few times. The chain recombines TRBV5-6 with TRBJ2-7, with 7 bases fitting TRBD1. Germline lookup yields CDR1 SGHDT and CDR2 YYEEEE. The V segment lost 7 bases and the J segment 1 base; nucleotides outside the gene matches: 11. The CDR3 sequence is 15 residues long. The CDR3 sequence is CASGNRGWASYEQYF. The CDR3 DNA sequence: TGTGCCAGCGGCAACAGGGGATGGGCTTCCTACGAGCAGTACTTC.

V and J are TRBV6-6 and TRBJ1-2; the match to TRBD1 covers 8 bases. This CDR3 spans 13 amino acids. V shed 5 bases and J 6 bases; nucleotides not matched to a gene: 5. Germline CDR1 reads MNHNY; CDR2 reads SVGAGI (reference sequence). The CDR3 region is CASSRQGADGYTF. DNA of the CDR3: TGTGCCAGCAGTCGCCAGGGGGCGGATGGCTACACCTTC.

This clonotype has ten or more counts. J is TRBJ2-3 and V is TRBV7-2; D possibly uses TRBD1 or TRBD2 (5 bases each). The V end lost 3 bases, the J end lost 5 bases, and 9 bases lay between the germline ends. The CDR3 is 13 amino acids. Germline V gives CDR1 SGHTA, CDR2 FQGNSA. The CDR3 spells CASSLGVGDTQYF. The CDR3 nucleotides are TGTGCCAGCAGCTTGGGGGTAGGAGATACGCAGTATTTT.

This rearrangement joins TRBV30 to TRBJ2-5, with unresolved D. The germline gives CDR1 GTSNPN, CDR2 SVGIG (reference sequence). The CDR3 loop spans 12 amino acids. In nucleotides, the CDR3 is TGTCCCATTCTTGGGCTCCAAGAGACCCAGTACTTC. The encoded protein is CPILGLQETQYF.

The chain is built from TRBV28 and TRBJ2-3, with 7 nucleotides matching TRBD2. From germline, CDR1 is MDHEN and CDR2 SYDVKM. This CDR3 region has 14 residues. V dropped 5 bases and J dropped 1; count of bases not matched to a gene: 3. The CDR3 DNA is TGTGCCAGCAGTCCCCTAGCGGGCACAGATACGCAGTATTTT. Its translation: CASSPLAGTDTQYF.

This clonotype was seen a handful of times. J is TRBJ2-7 and V is TRBV15; 8 positions match TRBD1. The CDR3 consists of 15 residues. The ends lost 0 bases at V and 3 bases at J; junction bases unmatched: 4. The germline V gene has CDR1 LNHNV and CDR2 YYDKDF (reference sequence). The CDR3 is CATSRERGTGYEQYF. The CDR3 nucleotides are TGTGCCACCAGCAGAGAACGGGGGACAGGCTACGAGCAGTACTTC.

This clonotype has only a few counts. The rearrangement uses TRBV7-9 and TRBJ2-5, with a possible D match to TRBD2 (6 bases). This CDR3 comprises 15 residues. Germline CDR1 and CDR2: SEHNR and FQNEAQ (reference sequence). V was trimmed by 2 bases and J by 4 bases, leaving 14 bases between them. The CDR3 DNA sequence: TGTGCCAGCAGCTTATCTCTTCGGGGGAGAGAGACCCAGTACTTC. Protein: CASSLSLRGRETQYF.

This chain links TRBV11-1 with TRBJ2-1; D is unclear. CDR1 is SGHAT and CDR2 is FQDESV in the germline V gene (reference sequence). Trimming cost V 2 bases and J 4 bases, with 21 bases left between them. The length of the CDR3 is 18 residues. The CDR3: CASSLRGYHTILYNEQFF. The CDR3 coding sequence is TGTGCCAGCAGCTTACGTGGTTATCATACCATTCTATACAATGAGCAGTTCTTC.

V gene TRBV29-1 combines with J gene TRBJ2-1, with 9 nucleotides matching TRBD1. The germline CDR1 and CDR2 sequences are SQVTM and ANQGSEA. This CDR3 comprises 15 residues. The trim removed 7 bases at V and 7 bases at J, leaving 14 bases unmatched. CDR3 residues: CSAAQGQGFGNEQFF. CDR3 nucleotides: TGCAGCGCTGCCCAAGGACAGGGGTTTGGGAATGAGCAGTTCTTC.

This clonotype was observed at least ten times. The chain employs TRBV10-3 and TRBJ2-1; 16 bases line up with TRBD2. CDR1 and CDR2 (germline): ENHRY, SYGVKD. The CDR3 sequence is 17 residues long. J lost 2 bases, V lost 11 bases, and 9 bases had no gene match. The CDR3 reads CASGGLAGGLTYNEQFF. DNA for the CDR3: TGTGCCTCCGGGGGACTAGCGGGAGGGTTAACCTACAATGAGCAGTTCTTC.

This clonotype occurred a few times. The genes are TRBV5-1 and TRBJ2-3; the D call may be TRBD1 or TRBD2 (6 bases each). With 2 bases removed from V and 4 bases from J, the gap between germline ends came to 11 bases. The CDR3 runs to 14 residues. Germline V lookup: CDR1 SGHRS, CDR2 YFSETQ. DNA for the CDR3: TGCGCCAGCAGCTTAAGGGGGGCGTCAGATACGCAGTATTTT. This codes for CASSLRGASDTQYF. The full variable domain, in which reference TRBV5-1 and TRBJ2-3 provide the parts outside the CDR3, is KAGVTQTPRYLIKTRGQQVTLSCSPISGHRSVSWYQQTPGQGLQFLFEYFSETQRNKGNFPGRFSGRQFSNSRSEMNVSTLELGDSALYLCASSLRGASDTQYFGPGTRLTVL.

Only a few counts were recorded for this clonotype. The chain employs TRBV20-1 and TRBJ1-5, with D tentatively TRBD1 (6 bases). The ends were cut back, 3 bases at V and 3 bases at J, with 15 bases in the middle. The CDR3 has 15 residues. Germline V gene sequence: CDR1 DFQATT, CDR2 SNEGSKA (reference sequence). The CDR3 sequence is CSASLRAGVNQPQHF. CDR3 nucleotide sequence: TGCAGTGCTAGTTTAAGGGCAGGGGTCAATCAGCCCCAGCATTTT.

In regard to this clonotype: Given a much more abundant clone one base away, this may be a read error. The chain carries TRBV7-2 and TRBJ2-7; no firm D call. The CDR3 totals 15 residues. Germline loops: CDR1 SGHTA, CDR2 FQGNSA. The ends were cut back, 5 bases at V and 2 bases at J, with 16 bases in the middle. As DNA, the CDR3 is TGTGCCAGCAGCCTTGGCCTTCCCGCCACCTACGAGCAGTACTTC. This encodes CASSLGLPATYEQYF.

The chain links TRBV15 to TRBJ2-7; D perhaps matches TRBD2 (6 bases). Germline assignment: CDR1 LNHNV and CDR2 YYDKDF (reference sequence). V was shortened by 1 base and J by 4 bases, with 14 bases between the two germline ends. The CDR3 is made up of 15 amino acids. CDR3 sequence reads: CATSRGRRGGYEQYF. DNA for the CDR3: TGTGCCACCAGCAGAGGCAGGAGGGGTGGGTACGAGCAGTACTTC. Full variable domain (missing parts from reference TRBV15 and TRBJ2-7): DAMVIQNPRYQVTQFGKPVTLSCSQTLNHNVMYWYQQKSSQAPKLLFHYYDKDFNNEADTPDNFQSRRPNTSFCFLDIRSPGLGDTAMYLCATSRGRRGGYEQYFGPGTRLTVT.

The chain uses TRBV10-2 and TRBJ2-3; 8 bases match TRBD1. This CDR3 contains 16 residues. V trimming: 8 bases; J trimming: 2 bases; junction bases outside the gene matches: 12. The germline V gene encodes CDR1 WSHSY and CDR2 SAAADI. Here the CDR3 reads CASYPRVTGATDTQYF. The CDR3, as DNA: TGCGCCAGCTATCCGAGAGTGACAGGGGCCACAGATACGCAGTATTTT.

The V call is TRBV12-3 or TRBV12-4, the J call TRBJ2-1, with a possible D match to TRBD2 (5 bases). The CDR3 is 15 amino acids. The V end was cut by 1 base, the J end by 3 bases, with 10 bases between. The CDR3 here is CASSLGRVFYNEQFF. The CDR3 nucleotides are TGTGCCAGCAGTTTAGGGCGGGTCTTCTACAATGAGCAGTTCTTC.

This clonotype was observed a few times. The V and J genes are TRBV7-2 and TRBJ2-6, with TRBD1 identical over 8 bases. The trim removed 11 bases at V and 4 bases at J, leaving 7 bases unmatched. Germline values: CDR1 SGHTA, CDR2 FQGNSA. CDR3 length: 14 amino acids. The CDR3 DNA reads as TGTGCCGGAACAGGGGGATCCGGGGCCAACGTCCTGACTTTC. Its protein product is CAGTGGSGANVLTF.